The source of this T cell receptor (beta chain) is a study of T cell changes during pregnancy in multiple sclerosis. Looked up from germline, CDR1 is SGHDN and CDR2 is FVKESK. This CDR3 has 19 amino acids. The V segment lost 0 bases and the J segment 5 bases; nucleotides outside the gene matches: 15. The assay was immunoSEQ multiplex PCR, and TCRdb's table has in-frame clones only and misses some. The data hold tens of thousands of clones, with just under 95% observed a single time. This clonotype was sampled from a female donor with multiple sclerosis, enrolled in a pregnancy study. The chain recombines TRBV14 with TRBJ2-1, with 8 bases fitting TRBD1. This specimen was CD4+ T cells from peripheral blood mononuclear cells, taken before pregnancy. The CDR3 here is CASSQDVLTGGNFHNEQFF. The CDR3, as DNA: TGTGCCAGCAGCCAAGATGTCTTAACAGGGGGGAACTTCCACAATGAGCAGTTCTTC.